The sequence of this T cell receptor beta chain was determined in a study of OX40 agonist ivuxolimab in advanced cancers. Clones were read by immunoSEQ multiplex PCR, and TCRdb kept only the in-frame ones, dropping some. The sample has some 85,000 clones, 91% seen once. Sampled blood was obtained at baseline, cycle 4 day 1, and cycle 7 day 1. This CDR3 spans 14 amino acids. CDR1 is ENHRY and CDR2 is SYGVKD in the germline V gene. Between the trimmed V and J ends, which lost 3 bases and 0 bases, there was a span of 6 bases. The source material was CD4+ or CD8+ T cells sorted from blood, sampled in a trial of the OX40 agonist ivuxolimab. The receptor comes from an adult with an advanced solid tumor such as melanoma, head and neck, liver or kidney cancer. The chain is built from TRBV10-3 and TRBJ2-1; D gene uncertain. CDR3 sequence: CAISEGYSYNEQFF. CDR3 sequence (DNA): TGTGCCATCAGTGAAGGGTACTCCTACAATGAGCAGTTCTTC.